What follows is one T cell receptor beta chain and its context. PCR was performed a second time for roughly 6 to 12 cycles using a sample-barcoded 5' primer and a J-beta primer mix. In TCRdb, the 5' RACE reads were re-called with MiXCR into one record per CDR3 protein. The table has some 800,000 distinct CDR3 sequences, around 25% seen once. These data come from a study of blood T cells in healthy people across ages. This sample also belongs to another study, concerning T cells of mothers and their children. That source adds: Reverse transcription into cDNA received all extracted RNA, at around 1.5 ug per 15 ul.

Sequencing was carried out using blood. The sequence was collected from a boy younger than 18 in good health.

CDR3: CASSLQVTYEQYF. The CDR3 bases are TGTGCCAGCAGCCTTCAAGTCACCTACGAGCAGTACTTC. The chain recombines TRBV3-1 with TRBJ2-7; unclear D gene. V was pared by 4 bases and J by 2 bases, with 9 bases between. Germline-derived CDR1 and CDR2 are LGHDT and YNNKEL (reference sequence). CDR3 length: 13 residues.